The source of this T cell receptor (beta chain) is a study of tumor-infiltrating lymphocytes in primary liver carcinoma. With 500 ng total RNA as template and a constant-region primer, TCR beta cDNA was made. Employing slightly modified ARM-PCR, three nested multiplex PCR rounds were run, and these gave rise to the TCR beta libraries. The first two PCR rounds used TRBV1-TRBV30 primers with a Cbeta primer, roughly 10 cycles each. Using its own MiXCR run on the multiplex PCR reads, TCRdb lists one record per CDR3 protein. Counted here are about 300,000 distinct CDR3 sequences, 65% occurring once; the ten biggest clones make up 9% to 10%. This clonotype has at least ten counts. There are 15 residues in the CDR3. Trimming at V came to 6 bases and at J to 10 bases, leaving 9 bases not matched to a gene. Per the germline V gene, CDR1 is WSHSY and CDR2 is SAAADI. Unsorted whole blood supplied the RNA, and germline DNA was extracted too.

The sequencing sample was made of peripheral blood. The V gene is TRBV10-2, the J gene TRBJ2-1; 13 bases line up with TRBD2. This TCR came from a man aged 35-49 years with primary liver carcinoma and hepatitis B virus infection. The CDR3 nucleotides read TGCGCCAGCAGGGAACGGACTAGCGGGAGCTACGAGCAGTTCTTC. Its protein is CASRERTSGSYEQFF.